The clone carrying this T cell receptor beta chain showed up just a few times. These data are taken from a study of blood T cell repertoires in COVID-19. Study at large: The origin of the acute and convalescent COVID-19 samples was the United States, Italy and Spain. Sources were T cells, B-cell-depleted T cells, or PBMCs; the material itself was cDNA or gDNA.

Patients in Seattle were enrolled during active infection, then followed longitudinally. CDR1 and CDR2 from the germline V gene are LNHDA and SQIVND (reference sequence). This CDR3 comprises 14 residues. V lost 6 bases and J lost 4; bases outside the gene matches: 6. Original data processing: Amplified reference gene primers provided the basis for estimating nucleated cell counts. Generated by immunoSEQ multiplex PCR, the TCRdb table keeps only in-frame clones and is missing some. V and J calls and clone size are given by that table; D and trimming were obtained from the DNA. The table has some 64,000 clones, around 80% seen once.

Sequencing was carried out using peripheral blood. The chain is built from TRBV19 and TRBJ2-3; 8 bases are a match to TRBD2. The TCR was taken from a man aged 55 to 69 with COVID-19, enrolled during active disease. The CDR3 reads CASRRLAGADTQYF. In DNA, the CDR3 is TGTGCCAGTAGGCGGCTAGCGGGCGCAGATACGCAGTATTTT.